What follows are 22 T cell receptor beta chains derived from one specimen sequenced in a study of cytomegalovirus exposure and HLA in healthy donors. PCR employed 60 Vbeta and 13 Jbeta primers. The table came from immunoSEQ multiplex PCR; TCRdb's copy has only in-frame clones and leaves some out. Here the sample spans 90,000 to 150,000 clones, 74% being singletons. The specimen was PBMCs. Receptors were obtained from a human donor in good health.

The rearrangement joins TRBV2 to TRBJ2-3; TRBD2 matches at 11 bases. The CDR3 has 19 amino acids. Germline CDR1 reads SNHLY; CDR2 reads FYNNEI. With 3 bases clipped from V and 3 bases from J, the junction kept 14 bases outside the gene matches. The CDR3 bases are TGTGCCAGCAGTGATATAGCGGGGGGGCCGGTGGTGAGTACAGATACGCAGTATTTT. Encoded protein: CASSDIAGGPVVSTDTQYF. The complete variable domain, with remaining parts taken from reference TRBV2 and TRBJ2-3, reads EPEVTQTPSHQVTQMGQEVILRCVPISNHLYFYWYRQILGQKVEFLVSFYNNEISEKSEIFDDQFSVERPDGSNFTLKIRSTKLEDSAMYFCASSDIAGGPVVSTDTQYFGPGTRLTVL.

The rearrangement uses TRBV29-1 and TRBJ2-3; perhaps TRBD2 as D (6 bases). The germline V gene has CDR1 SQVTM and CDR2 ANQGSEA. Trimming removed 2 bases from V and 8 bases from J, with 17 bases in between. CDR3 length: 14 amino acids. The CDR3, as DNA: TGCAGCGTTGAATCGGCTAACGTGGGAGGTACGCAGTATTTT. Protein sequence: CSVESANVGGTQYF.

V is TRBV5-4 and J is TRBJ2-7; TRBD2 aligns across 7 bases. V shed 1 base, J shed 4 bases, and the junction held 5 bases outside the gene matches. This CDR3 has 14 residues. Germline-derived CDR1 and CDR2 are SGHNT and YYREEE (reference sequence). The DNA of the CDR3 is TGTGCCAGCAGCTTGTACGGACTAGGGTACGAGCAGTACTTC. It encodes CASSLYGLGYEQYF.

This sequence joins TRBV6-1 and TRBJ1-5; maybe TRBD1 (5 bases). From germline, CDR1 is MNHNS and CDR2 SASEGT. V lost 5 bases and J lost 4, with 15 bases in between. The CDR3 is 15 amino acids. The CDR3 DNA follows: TGTGCCAGCAGTAGATCCGACAGTTATAATCAGCCCCAGCATTTT. Protein product: CASSRSDSYNQPQHF.

This clone was picked up a small number of times. The chain is built from TRBV2 and TRBJ2-4, with 7 nucleotides matching TRBD1. Losses at the gene ends were 10 bases for V and 8 bases for J; bases not matched to a gene: 17. The germline gives CDR1 SNHLY, CDR2 FYNNEI. This CDR3 has 15 residues. Written as DNA, the CDR3 is TGTGCCACCGCCCGGGACAGAGAGCCAAAGGACATTCAGTACTTC. It translates to CATARDREPKDIQYF.

The chain has TRBV19 and TRBJ1-2; the D gene is possibly TRBD1 (6 bases). The CDR3 sequence is 12 residues long. Germline CDR1 LNHDA, CDR2 SQIVND (reference sequence). V lost 4 bases and J 7 bases, leaving 10 bases between the germline ends. DNA for the CDR3: TGTGCCAGTAGTACAGGGGCAAGTGGCTACACCTTC. Protein product: CASSTGASGYTF. Supplemented by reference TRBV19 and TRBJ1-2, the full variable domain reads DGGITQSPKYLFRKEGQNVTLSCEQNLNHDAMYWYRQDPGQGLRLIYYSQIVNDFQKGDIAEGYSVSREKKESFPLTVTSAQKNPTAFYLCASSTGASGYTFGSGTRLTVV.

The J gene is TRBJ2-7, the V gene TRBV2; 7 nucleotides match TRBD2. Trimming took 8 bases from V and 0 from J; bases not matched to a gene: 1. Germline V gene sequence: CDR1 SNHLY, CDR2 FYNNEI. The CDR3 runs 12 residues. In DNA, the CDR3 is TGTGCCAGCGGCGGGGGCTCCTACGAGCAGTACTTC. Its protein product is CASGGGSYEQYF. Based on the CDR3 plus reference TRBV2 and TRBJ2-7, the full variable domain is EPEVTQTPSHQVTQMGQEVILRCVPISNHLYFYWYRQILGQKVEFLVSFYNNEISEKSEIFDDQFSVERPDGSNFTLKIRSTKLEDSAMYFCASGGGSYEQYFGPGTRLTVT.

The rearrangement links TRBV28 to TRBJ1-2; 7 bases agree with TRBD1. This CDR3 is built from 13 residues. V shed 3 bases and J 5 bases; nucleotides not matched to a gene: 3. Germline lookup yields CDR1 MDHEN and CDR2 SYDVKM. CDR3 in amino acids: CASSFGRGYGYTF. CDR3 nucleotide sequence: TGTGCCAGCAGTTTCGGCAGGGGGTATGGCTACACCTTC.

The V gene is TRBV7-2, the J gene TRBJ2-3, with D perhaps matching TRBD2 (6 bases). The V gene lost 5 bases and the J gene lost 4 bases, with 10 bases spanning the gap. The CDR3 loop spans 13 amino acids. Looked up from germline, CDR1 is SGHTA and CDR2 is FQGNSA. The CDR3 coding sequence is TGTGCCAGCAGCCCCGGGAGCGCAGATACGCAGTATTTT. Translated, it gives CASSPGSADTQYF. The full variable domain, rest sourced from reference TRBV7-2 and TRBJ2-3, is GAGVSQSPSNKVTEKGKDVELRCDPISGHTALYWYRQSLGQGLEFLIYFQGNSAPDKSGLPSDRFSAERTGGSVSTLTIQRTQQEDSAVYLCASSPGSADTQYFGPGTRLTVL.

The V call is TRBV6-1, the J call TRBJ2-1; 7 bases line up with TRBD2. J was trimmed by 2 bases and V by 3 bases; bases with no gene match: 4. The V gene's germline CDR1 is MNHNS and CDR2 SASEGT. This CDR3 has 15 amino acids. The CDR3 protein is CASSDLGGAYNEQFF. CDR3 nucleotide sequence: TGTGCCAGCAGTGACCTGGGGGGGGCCTACAATGAGCAGTTCTTC.

The genes are TRBV28 and TRBJ1-2; possible D gene TRBD1, 5 bases. CDR1 is MDHEN, CDR2 SYDVKM, per germline. V was trimmed by 4 bases and J by 0 bases, leaving 12 bases between them. The CDR3 spans 15 residues. The CDR3 reads CASSSRGGSNYGYTF. DNA of the CDR3: TGTGCCAGCAGTTCCCGGGGGGGATCTAACTATGGCTACACCTTC.

This chain's CDR3 is CASSPDRGGEQYF. The CDR3 DNA is TGCGCCAGCAGCCCGGACAGGGGAGGCGAGCAGTACTTC. The V call is TRBV5-1, the J call TRBJ2-7; 9 nucleotides line up with TRBD1. Trimming removed 4 bases from V and 6 bases from J; junction bases left unmatched: 5. The CDR3 is 13 amino acids. Looked up from germline, CDR1 is SGHRS and CDR2 is YFSETQ.

The chain's CDR3 is CAWKKTQSSYEQYF. For the CDR3, the DNA is TGTGCCTGGAAGAAGACACAGAGCTCCTACGAGCAGTACTTC. The chain joins TRBV30 to TRBJ2-7; no definite D call. Germline CDR1 is GTSNPN and CDR2 is SVGIG (reference sequence). Trimming removed 4 bases at V and 0 bases at J, with 13 bases between. The CDR3 runs 14 residues.

The chain joins TRBV27 to TRBJ1-1, with D unresolved. Germline V gene lookup returns CDR1 MNHEY and CDR2 SMNVEV (reference sequence). CDR3 length equals 15 residues. Trimming cost V 5 bases and J 3 bases, with 16 bases left between them. CDR3 residues: CASSRSRGAYTEAFF. CDR3 DNA: TGTGCCAGCAGTCGCTCCCGAGGTGCGTACACTGAAGCTTTCTTT.

This sequence joins TRBV7-9 and TRBJ2-2, with D possibly matching TRBD1 (6 bases). CDR1 SEHNR and CDR2 FQNEAQ come from the germline V gene (reference sequence). This CDR3 region has 18 residues. V dropped 2 bases and J dropped 3 bases, with 19 bases sitting between them. The chain's CDR3 is CASSLRGFGRLDTGELFF. As DNA, the CDR3 is TGTGCCAGCAGCTTAAGGGGGTTTGGCAGGTTGGACACCGGGGAGCTGTTTTTT.

The chain recombines TRBV19 with TRBJ1-5; no clear D gene. Trimming pared 1 base from V and 3 bases from J, leaving 10 bases between. The germline V gene has CDR1 LNHDA and CDR2 SQIVND (reference sequence). The CDR3 extends over 15 amino acids. The CDR3 nucleotides are TGTGCCAGTAGTATAGGAGGTACGATCAATCAGCCCCAGCATTTT. Its protein is CASSIGGTINQPQHF.

This chain joins TRBV12-5 and TRBJ2-1; 10 bases agree with TRBD2. The V gene's germline CDR1 is LGHNT and CDR2 FRNRAP. The ends lost 4 bases at V and 7 bases at J; junction bases unmatched: 13. This CDR3 spans 17 amino acids. CDR3 amino acids: CASGSGGAGGPRNEQFF. The CDR3 nucleotides are TGTGCTAGTGGTTCCGGAGGAGCGGGAGGGCCTCGGAATGAGCAGTTCTTC.

This clone occurred a few times. This chain uses TRBV6-5 with TRBJ1-4, with 10 bases identical to TRBD1. The V segment lost 7 bases and the J segment 10 bases; nucleotides outside the gene matches: 9. The CDR3 runs 14 residues. Germline CDR1 and CDR2: MNHEY and SVGAGI. CDR3 protein: CASTVGQGSGKLFF. CDR3 nucleotides: TGTGCCAGCACCGTGGGACAGGGGAGTGGAAAACTGTTTTTT.

This CDR3 reads CASSDTVDTQYF. CDR3 DNA sequence: TGCGCCAGTTCGGACACGGTGGATACGCAGTATTTT. The chain joins TRBV5-1 to TRBJ2-3; D is possibly TRBD1 (5 bases). The CDR3 has 12 residues. The germline CDR1 and CDR2 sequences are SGHRS and YFSETQ. Trimming shortened V by 8 bases and J by 6 bases, and 13 bases separated the two germline ends.

This clone was seen more than once but under ten times. The genes are TRBV2 and TRBJ1-2; 9 bases fit TRBD1. Unmatched junction bases numbered 11, after V lost 7 bases and J lost 2 bases. This CDR3 has 16 residues. Germline V CDR1 and CDR2: SNHLY, FYNNEI. The CDR3 coding sequence is TGTGCCAGCACTACCCAGCGGGACAGGGCGAACTATGGCTACACCTTC. Its protein product is CASTTQRDRANYGYTF.

This chain uses TRBV14 with TRBJ1-4; D gene unclear. V lost 4 bases and J 3 bases, leaving 18 bases between the germline ends. The CDR3 contains 17 residues. Germline loops: CDR1 SGHDN, CDR2 FVKESK. Here the CDR3 DNA reads TGTGCCAGCAGCCCCCTTGCCGATCCGCGGCCTAATGAAAAACTGTTTTTT. Its protein product is CASSPLADPRPNEKLFF.

This clone was seen a single time. V usage is TRBV2 and J usage is TRBJ1-1; D is unresolved. Germline V gene data show CDR1 as SNHLY and CDR2 as FYNNEI. The CDR3 runs 12 residues. Trimming cost V 4 bases and J 7 bases, with 10 bases left between them. CDR3 DNA sequence: TGTGCCAGCAGTGCCCAGCCTAGTGAAGCTTTCTTT. Encoded protein: CASSAQPSEAFF.